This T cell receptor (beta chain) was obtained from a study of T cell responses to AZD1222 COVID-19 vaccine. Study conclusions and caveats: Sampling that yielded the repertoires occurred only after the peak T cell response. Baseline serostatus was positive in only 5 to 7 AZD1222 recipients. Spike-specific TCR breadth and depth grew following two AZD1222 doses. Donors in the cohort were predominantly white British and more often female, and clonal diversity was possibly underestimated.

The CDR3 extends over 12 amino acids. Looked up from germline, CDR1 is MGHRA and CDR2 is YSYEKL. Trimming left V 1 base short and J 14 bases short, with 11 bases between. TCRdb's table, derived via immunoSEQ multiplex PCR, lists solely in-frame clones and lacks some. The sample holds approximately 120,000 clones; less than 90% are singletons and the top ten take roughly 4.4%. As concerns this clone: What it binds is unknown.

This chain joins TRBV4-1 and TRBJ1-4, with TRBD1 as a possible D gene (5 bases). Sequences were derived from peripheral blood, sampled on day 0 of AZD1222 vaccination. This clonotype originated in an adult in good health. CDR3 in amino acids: CASSQGVGVLFF. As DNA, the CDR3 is TGCGCCAGCAGCCAAGGGGTAGGGGTTCTGTTTTTT.